This passage covers 19 T cell receptor beta chains from one sample sequenced in a study of T-cell memory formation after mild COVID-19. TCRdb reprocessed the 5' RACE reads via MiXCR and lists one record per CDR3 protein. The sample carries 45,000 to 50,000 distinct CDR3 sequences, around 7.3% recorded once. The sample taken for sequencing was PBMCs or a T cell subset sorted from them (not recorded which). Every receptor here comes from a man between 18 and 29 years old who had mild COVID-19 (a few samples of this study predate the infection). Cell type and time point are not known.

The chain employs TRBV12-3 or TRBV12-4 and TRBJ1-1, with 7 bases aligning to TRBD1. The CDR3 runs 16 residues. V lost 5 bases and J lost 6; bases outside the gene matches: 15. The CDR3 protein is CASSPTRQGLFSEAFF. CDR3 DNA sequence: TGTGCCAGCAGTCCCACCAGACAGGGACTTTTTTCTGAAGCTTTCTTT.

On this clonotype: Mismatch with germline at one junction end may stem from a read error. This chain connects TRBV27 to TRBJ1-1; D call uncertain. The CDR3 runs to 14 residues. CDR1 MNHEY and CDR2 SMNVEV come from the germline V gene (reference sequence). The CDR3 is CARSLWVGNTEAFF. Written as DNA, the CDR3 is TGTGCCAGGAGTTTATGGGTTGGGAACACTGAAGCTTTCTTT.

This clonotype was seen a few times. The genes are TRBV7-9 and TRBJ1-4; 7 bases match TRBD1. The CDR3 consists of 15 residues. The V segment lost 5 bases and the J segment 7 bases; nucleotides outside the gene matches: 10. Per the germline V gene, CDR1 is SEHNR and CDR2 is FQNEAQ (reference sequence). CDR3 nucleotide sequence: TGTGCCAGCAGCAGGACCGGGACAGCGGGTGAAAAACTGTTTTTT. It encodes CASSRTGTAGEKLFF.

This clonotype was detected only a few times. The chain has TRBV6-5 and TRBJ2-4; D might be TRBD2 (6 bases). V was clipped by 4 bases and J by 3 bases, with 13 bases between them. Germline V gene lookup returns CDR1 MNHEY and CDR2 SVGAGI. The CDR3 spans 15 residues. The CDR3 reads CASSSGGAGKNIQYF. The CDR3 DNA is TGTGCCAGCAGTTCGGGCGGGGCGGGCAAAAACATTCAGTACTTC.

V usage is TRBV12-3 or TRBV12-4 and J usage is TRBJ1-1; TRBD1 might be the D (5 bases). V lost 3 bases and J lost 3, with 8 bases in between. The CDR3 spans 13 residues. CDR3 in DNA: TGTGCCAGCAGTTTTCAGGGAGACACTGAAGCTTTCTTT. Protein product: CASSFQGDTEAFF.

The chain is built from TRBV10-2 and TRBJ2-1; D is perhaps TRBD1 or TRBD2 (7 bases each). Trimming pared 8 bases from V and 6 bases from J, leaving 17 bases between. The CDR3 length is 14 residues. From germline, CDR1 is WSHSY and CDR2 SAAADI. The CDR3 reads CASRRGGGSNEQFF. CDR3 nucleotide sequence: TGCGCCAGCCGCAGGGGGGGGGGAAGCAATGAGCAGTTCTTC.

The chain couples TRBV12-3 or TRBV12-4 to TRBJ1-1, with D unclear. Trimming took 2 bases from V and 1 from J, leaving 8 bases between them. CDR3 length: 14 residues. CDR3 residues: CASSLQDSNTEAFF. The CDR3 region has the DNA TGTGCCAGCAGTTTACAGGATTCGAACACTGAAGCTTTCTTT.

The chain recombines TRBV20-1 with TRBJ1-1; 7 bases agree with TRBD1. The V and J ends lost 4 bases and 0 bases, in that order; junction bases with no gene match: 5. CDR1 and CDR2 from the germline V gene are DFQATT and SNEGSKA (reference sequence). CDR3 length: 14 residues. The CDR3 region has the DNA TGCAGTGCTAACCTACAGGGGATGAACACTGAAGCTTTCTTT. Protein product: CSANLQGMNTEAFF.

Only a few counts were recorded for this clonotype. The rearrangement uses TRBV4-3 and TRBJ2-7; no clear D. V lost 3 bases and J lost 4, with 16 bases in between. The germline V gene encodes CDR1 LGHNA and CDR2 YSLEER. The CDR3 is made up of 15 amino acids. The CDR3 protein is CASSQATKPLYEQYF. The CDR3 coding sequence is TGCGCCAGCAGCCAGGCTACAAAGCCCTTGTACGAGCAGTACTTC.

This clonotype has just a few counts. The chain carries TRBV7-4 and TRBJ2-7, with no clear D. The CDR3 is made up of 16 amino acids. V lost 5 bases, J lost 2 bases, and 19 bases lay in between. Germline assignment: CDR1 SGHVT and CDR2 SQSDAQ. This chain's CDR3 is CASSEGSQVLTYEQYV. The CDR3 DNA follows: TGTGCCAGCAGCGAAGGGTCGCAAGTGTTGACCTACGAGCAGTACGTC.

This clonotype occurred a few times. This rearrangement joins TRBV7-2 to TRBJ2-3, with D perhaps TRBD1 (6 bases). The V gene lost 5 bases and the J gene lost 2 bases, with 11 bases spanning the gap. The V gene's germline CDR1 is SGHTA and CDR2 FQGNSA. The CDR3 extends over 14 amino acids. The CDR3 protein is CASSAWGPTDTQYF. The CDR3 coding sequence is TGTGCCAGCAGCGCTTGGGGGCCCACAGATACGCAGTATTTT.

This clonotype was recorded at least ten times. The chain combines TRBV4-2 with TRBJ1-6; perhaps TRBD1 as D (5 bases). There are 15 residues in the CDR3. Trimming removed 3 bases from V and 4 bases from J, with 10 bases in between. Germline V gives CDR1 LGHNA, CDR2 YNFKEQ. CDR3 nucleotides: TGTGCCAGCAGCCACACCTCAGGGTATAATTCACCCCTCCACTTT. It translates to CASSHTSGYNSPLHF.

This rearrangement joins TRBV11-2 to TRBJ2-5; D may be TRBD1 or TRBD2 (5 bases each). The CDR3 extends over 16 amino acids. The germline V gene has CDR1 SGHAT and CDR2 FQNNGV. V was trimmed by 6 bases and J by 2 bases, leaving 19 bases between them. The chain's CDR3 is CASRPLRGEAQETQYF. The CDR3 coding sequence is TGTGCCAGCAGACCTTTACGGGGCGAAGCGCAAGAGACCCAGTACTTC.

This clonotype was detected many times. As DNA, the CDR3 is TGCAGTGCTACCGACAATTCGGAGCTGTTTTTT. It yields the protein CSATDNSELFF. The rearrangement links TRBV20-1 to TRBJ2-2, with D hard to call. V shed 4 bases and J shed 10 bases, with 10 bases lying between them. This CDR3 comprises 11 residues. CDR1 is DFQATT and CDR2 is SNEGSKA in the germline V gene (reference sequence).

The rearrangement joins TRBV20-1 to TRBJ2-3; TRBD1 agrees at 8 bases. CDR1 is DFQATT and CDR2 is SNEGSKA in the germline V gene (reference sequence). This CDR3 contains 14 residues. After removal of 0 bases from V and 5 bases from J, the junction contained 4 bases not matched to a gene. In DNA form, the CDR3 reads TGCAGTGCTAGAGATCGGACAGGGCGAGATACGCAGTATTTT. This codes for CSARDRTGRDTQYF.

The gene calls are TRBV11-2 and TRBJ2-6, with D maybe TRBD1 (7 bases). The germline CDR1 and CDR2 sequences are SGHAT and FQNNGV. The V end lost 5 bases, the J end lost 1 base, and 15 bases lay between the germline ends. CDR3 size: 17 residues. Here the CDR3 DNA reads TGTGCCAGCAGCCCGCGGGACAGAGCTTCTGGGGCCAACGTCCTGACTTTC. Its protein is CASSPRDRASGANVLTF. Using reference TRBV11-2 and TRBJ2-6 for the parts outside the CDR3, the full variable domain is EAGVAQSPRYKIIEKRQSVAFWCNPISGHATLYWYQQILGQGPKLLIQFQNNGVVDDSQLPKDRFSAERLKGVDSTLKIQPAKLEDSAVYLCASSPRDRASGANVLTFGAGSRLTVL.

This clonotype was observed a handful of times. The J gene is TRBJ2-6, the V gene TRBV5-1; 12 positions agree with TRBD2. J was trimmed by 0 bases and V by 4 bases; bases with no gene match: 5. The CDR3 spans 18 residues. The germline V gene encodes CDR1 SGHRS and CDR2 YFSETQ. CDR3 coding DNA: TGCGCCAGCAGCAGGACTAGCGGGATCAGCTCTGGGGCCAACGTCCTGACTTTC. Translated: CASSRTSGISSGANVLTF. Together with reference TRBV5-1 and TRBJ2-6, the CDR3 gives the full variable domain: KAGVTQTPRYLIKTRGQQVTLSCSPISGHRSVSWYQQTPGQGLQFLFEYFSETQRNKGNFPGRFSGRQFSNSRSEMNVSTLELGDSALYLCASSRTSGISSGANVLTFGAGSRLTVL.

The CDR3 reads CASSPPGVYGGYTF. The CDR3 nucleotides are TGTGCCAGCAGCCCGCCCGGGGTTTATGGTGGCTACACCTTC. The rearrangement uses TRBV9 and TRBJ1-2; D gene ambiguous. Trimming removed 4 bases from V and 7 bases from J, with 17 bases in between. This CDR3 spans 14 amino acids. Germline V gives CDR1 SGDLS, CDR2 YYNGEE.

V usage is TRBV4-3 and J usage is TRBJ1-1; D gene ambiguous. V gave up 5 bases and J gave up 3 bases, with 10 bases separating them. The germline CDR1 and CDR2 sequences are LGHNA and YSLEER. CDR3 length equals 13 residues. In nucleotides, the CDR3 is TGCGCCAGCAGCTCGACTGGGTACACTGAAGCTTTCTTT. It encodes CASSSTGYTEAFF.